The 20 T cell receptor beta chains listed next were all sequenced from one sample in a study of T cell responses to AZD1222 COVID-19 vaccine. Sequenced by immunoSEQ multiplex PCR; TCRdb stores in-frame clones only, minus some. This repertoire shows 90,000 to 150,000 clones, about 88% found once; its top ten account for roughly 2.4%. This sample comprised peripheral blood, obtained on day 0 of AZD1222 vaccination. Source of these receptors: an adult in good health.

V gene TRBV28 combines with J gene TRBJ1-3, with D uncertain. Per germline, CDR1 MDHEN and CDR2 SYDVKM. This CDR3 has 12 amino acids. The V end was cut by 7 bases, the J end by 3 bases, with 7 bases between. CDR3 sequence: CASIGIGNTIYF. In nucleotides, the CDR3 is TGTGCCAGCATAGGGATTGGAAACACCATATATTTT.

V is TRBV6-5 and J is TRBJ2-1; D might be TRBD2 (5 bases). CDR3 length equals 15 residues. Germline CDR1 MNHEY, CDR2 SVGAGI. Trimming shortened V by 6 bases and J by 0 bases, and 12 bases separated the two germline ends. The CDR3: CASRIEGSSYNEQFF. Written as DNA, the CDR3 is TGTGCCAGCAGGATTGAGGGTAGCTCCTACAATGAGCAGTTCTTC.

The chain combines TRBV6-5 with TRBJ1-2; possible D gene TRBD1, 5 bases. The V end lost 8 bases, the J end lost 4 bases, and 17 bases lay between the germline ends. Germline CDR1 is MNHEY and CDR2 is SVGAGI. The CDR3 spans 14 residues. CDR3 nucleotides: TGTGCCAGCCTAAACCCGGGGGGAGCCTATGGCTACACCTTC. Translation: CASLNPGGAYGYTF.

The chain uses TRBV11-2 and TRBJ2-7; the D gene is possibly TRBD2 (5 bases). The CDR3 contains 15 residues. From germline, CDR1 is SGHAT and CDR2 FQNNGV. The germline V and J ends were trimmed by 5 bases and 5 bases, with 19 bases remaining between them. CDR3 nucleotides: TGTGCCAGCAGCCCGTACGGGGTGAAGGCGGACGAGCAGTACTTC. Translation: CASSPYGVKADEQYF.

This clone has only one observation. This sequence joins TRBV5-5 and TRBJ2-7, with D perhaps TRBD1 or TRBD2 (6 bases each). The CDR3 has 16 residues. Germline CDR1 and CDR2: SGHKS and YYEKEE (reference sequence). The V gene lost 4 bases and the J gene lost 4 bases, with 21 bases spanning the gap. The CDR3 spells CASSPGAAQRLYEQYF. Here the CDR3 DNA reads TGTGCCAGCAGCCCGGGGGCAGCACAGCGGTTATACGAGCAGTACTTC.

The rearrangement links TRBV28 to TRBJ1-1, with 9 bases that match TRBD1. The CDR3 runs to 16 residues. Germline V gene sequence: CDR1 MDHEN, CDR2 SYDVKM. Losses at the gene ends were 6 bases for V and 3 bases for J; bases not matched to a gene: 11. CDR3: CASRPMPGQGYTEAFF. The DNA for the CDR3 is TGTGCCAGCAGACCCATGCCGGGACAGGGCTACACTGAAGCTTTCTTT.

The CDR3 here is CASSIAAGGKAFF. Written as DNA, the CDR3 is TGTGCCAGTAGTATAGCGGCAGGGGGCAAAGCTTTCTTT. The rearrangement joins TRBV19 to TRBJ1-1, with 8 positions matching TRBD1. The CDR3 totals 13 residues. After removal of 1 base from V and 9 bases from J, the junction contained 4 bases not matched to a gene. CDR1 LNHDA and CDR2 SQIVND come from the germline V gene (reference sequence).

This clone has only a few counts. The rearrangement uses TRBV7-3 and TRBJ2-2; TRBD1 aligns across 8 bases. V was clipped by 2 bases and J by 4 bases; unmatched bases: 3. This CDR3 has 15 residues. Germline CDR1 is SGHTA and CDR2 is FQGTGA. The CDR3, as DNA: TGTGCCAGCAGCTTAGGGGACAGGCGCACCGGGGAGCTGTTTTTT. Its translation: CASSLGDRRTGELFF.

This chain links TRBV4-2 with TRBJ2-2; no definite D call. The CDR3 consists of 14 residues. With 0 bases removed from V and 8 bases from J, the gap between germline ends came to 10 bases. Germline lookup yields CDR1 LGHNA and CDR2 YNFKEQ. The CDR3: CASSQDARMGELFF. CDR3 sequence (DNA): TGTGCCAGCAGCCAAGATGCGAGGATGGGGGAGCTGTTTTTT.

J is TRBJ2-1 and V is TRBV7-3, with TRBD2 matching 7 bases. This CDR3 region has 16 residues. The germline V gene encodes CDR1 SGHTA and CDR2 FQGTGA. V shed 0 bases and J 3 bases; nucleotides not matched to a gene: 5. The CDR3 loop reads CASSLTGPSGYNEQFF. The CDR3, as DNA: TGTGCCAGCAGCTTAACAGGGCCTAGCGGCTACAATGAGCAGTTCTTC.

J is TRBJ1-6 and V is TRBV28, with unresolved D. Between the trimmed V and J ends, which lost 3 bases and 7 bases, there was a span of 10 bases. Germline CDR1 is MDHEN and CDR2 is SYDVKM. The CDR3 length is 14 residues. CDR3 residues: CASSFRVSNSPLHF. CDR3 bases: TGTGCCAGCAGTTTTAGGGTTTCAAATTCACCCCTCCACTTT.

The chain recombines TRBV6-5 with TRBJ2-3; no clear D. The germline V gene has CDR1 MNHEY and CDR2 SVGAGI. The CDR3 extends over 13 amino acids. Between the trimmed V and J ends, which lost 0 bases and 6 bases, there was a span of 7 bases. The CDR3 sequence: CASSYSRPDTQYF. CDR3 sequence (DNA): TGTGCCAGCAGTTACTCGAGACCGGATACGCAGTATTTT.

The chain employs TRBV24-1 and TRBJ1-5, with TRBD1 as a possible D gene (5 bases). The CDR3 is 18 amino acids. V was shortened by 2 bases and J by 5 bases, with 21 bases between the two germline ends. CDR1 is KGHDR, CDR2 SFDVKD, per germline. CDR3: CATSDSHDRGVRDQPQHF. DNA of the CDR3: TGTGCCACCAGTGATTCGCACGACAGAGGGGTTCGAGATCAGCCCCAGCATTTT.

The chain carries TRBV12-3 or TRBV12-4 and TRBJ1-5; unclear D gene. This CDR3 spans 13 amino acids. Trimming cost V 3 bases and J 0 bases, with 3 bases left between them. CDR3 nucleotide sequence: TGTGCCAGCAGTTTGCATAGCAATCAGCCCCAGCATTTT. Encoded protein: CASSLHSNQPQHF.

This chain connects TRBV28 to TRBJ1-4; TRBD1 might be the D (5 bases). CDR1 is MDHEN, CDR2 SYDVKM, per germline. Trimming stripped 3 bases from V and 8 bases from J, with 22 bases between. This CDR3 contains 17 residues. CDR3: CASSFSRGLGTREKLFF. The CDR3 DNA is TGTGCCAGCAGTTTTAGCAGAGGGTTGGGGACCCGGGAAAAACTGTTTTTT.

The chain carries TRBV19 and TRBJ2-7; tentatively, D is TRBD1 (5 bases). The germline V gene encodes CDR1 LNHDA and CDR2 SQIVND (reference sequence). The V end lost 4 bases, the J end lost 2 bases, and 9 bases lay between the germline ends. The CDR3 loop spans 13 amino acids. The DNA of the CDR3 is TGTGCCAGTAGTAAGACAGTTACCTACGAGCAGTACTTC. Amino acid sequence: CASSKTVTYEQYF.

The V call is TRBV6-5, the J call TRBJ2-3; the D is unclear. This CDR3 has 16 amino acids. Deletions cut 4 bases from V and 6 bases from J, with 20 bases between. Germline V gene data show CDR1 as MNHEY and CDR2 as SVGAGI. CDR3 DNA: TGTGCCAGCAGTTCCCATGGGGTGGGTGGAATGGATACGCAGTATTTT. Its protein product is CASSSHGVGGMDTQYF.

The chain uses TRBV11-2 and TRBJ2-2; 8 positions agree with TRBD2. V was pared by 5 bases and J by 4 bases, with 9 bases of the junction left unmatched. Germline CDR1 and CDR2: SGHAT and FQNNGV. This CDR3 is 16 amino acids long. The DNA for the CDR3 is TGTGCCAGCAGCGTCCCCACTAGCGGTCGCACCGGGGAGCTGTTTTTT. The encoded protein is CASSVPTSGRTGELFF. The whole variable domain, remainder taken from reference TRBV11-2 and TRBJ2-2, is EAGVAQSPRYKIIEKRQSVAFWCNPISGHATLYWYQQILGQGPKLLIQFQNNGVVDDSQLPKDRFSAERLKGVDSTLKIQPAKLEDSAVYLCASSVPTSGRTGELFFGEGSRLTVL.

The rearrangement joins TRBV7-2 to TRBJ2-2; D remains unclear. V shed 1 base and J shed 3 bases, with 15 bases lying between them. The CDR3 is made up of 17 amino acids. Per the germline V gene, CDR1 is SGHTA and CDR2 is FQGNSA. The CDR3 DNA sequence: TGTGCCAGCAGCTTAGGGACCGGCTTCGGGCACACCGGGGAGCTGTTTTTT. The encoded protein is CASSLGTGFGHTGELFF.

The CDR3 DNA follows: TGCGCCAGCAGCAATGTACAGGGCTCGAACACTGAAGCTTTCTTT. Translated: CASSNVQGSNTEAFF. The J gene is TRBJ1-1, the V gene TRBV4-1, with a possible D match to TRBD1 (6 bases). In germline, CDR1 is MGHRA, CDR2 YSYEKL. The CDR3 sequence is 15 residues long. V gave up 5 bases and J gave up 1 base, with 14 bases separating them.